The 15 T cell receptor beta chains presented below share a single source sample, sequenced in a study of blood T cell repertoires in COVID-19. The assay was immunoSEQ multiplex PCR, and TCRdb's table has in-frame clones only and misses some. This table has around 150,000 clones, about 83% appearing once. The sequencing sample was made of PBMCs or T cells enriched from blood (not recorded which). The receptors were gathered from a woman aged 45-65 years with acute COVID-19.

V gene TRBV3-1 (or the pseudogene TRBV3-2) combines with J gene TRBJ1-2, with D maybe TRBD1 (5 bases). The germline V gene encodes CDR1 LGHDT and CDR2 YNNKEL (reference sequence). The CDR3 length is 15 residues. V dropped 6 bases and J dropped 4 bases, with 18 bases sitting between them. CDR3 DNA sequence: TGTGCCAGCAGTCCCGGGGCGGCCGGGGGCTATGGCTACACCTTC. Its protein product is CASSPGAAGGYGYTF.

V usage is TRBV11-3 and J usage is TRBJ2-3; weak D call: TRBD1 (6 bases). V was trimmed by 8 bases and J by 2 bases, leaving 14 bases between them. The CDR3 loop spans 14 amino acids. Germline CDR1 SGHNT, CDR2 YENEEA. Here the CDR3 DNA reads TGTGCCAGCTGTCGGGGACAAACCACAGATACGCAGTATTTT. It encodes CASCRGQTTDTQYF.

The CDR3: CASSKEGTGRQPQHF. The CDR3 region has the DNA TGTGCCAGCAGCAAAGAAGGGACAGGGCGTCAGCCCCAGCATTTT. This chain joins TRBV21-1 and TRBJ1-5; the table names TRBD1, a call not compared with the DNA. TRBV21-1 is a recognized pseudogene. The CDR3 totals 15 residues.

The chain uses TRBV20-1 and TRBJ2-7; 7 bases are shared with TRBD1. Losses at the gene ends were 3 bases for V and 6 bases for J; bases not matched to a gene: 11. The length of the CDR3 is 14 residues. CDR1 and CDR2 from the germline V gene are DFQATT and SNEGSKA (reference sequence). CDR3: CSASSYGDSGEQYF. CDR3 nucleotides: TGCAGTGCTAGTTCCTATGGGGACAGTGGCGAGCAGTACTTC.

This clone showed up just once. V gene TRBV11-3 combines with J gene TRBJ2-1, with TRBD2 matching 11 bases. This CDR3 is 15 amino acids long. From germline, CDR1 is SGHNT and CDR2 YENEEA. V lost 4 bases to trimming and J lost 3 bases; unmatched junction nucleotides: 2. The CDR3 here is CASSSTSGNYNEQFF. DNA for the CDR3: TGTGCCAGCAGCTCGACTAGCGGGAACTACAATGAGCAGTTCTTC.

The chain uses TRBV5-8 and TRBJ1-2; no definite D call. Per germline, CDR1 SGHTS and CDR2 YDEGEE. Deletions cut 3 bases from V and 4 bases from J, with 10 bases between. This CDR3 is built from 13 residues. CDR3 sequence (DNA): TGTGCCAGCAGCTCTGGGCTACGCTATGGCTACACCTTC. Translating gives CASSSGLRYGYTF.

This chain joins TRBV9 and TRBJ2-3; 14 nucleotides agree with TRBD2. The ends lost 3 bases at V and 3 bases at J; junction bases unmatched: 6. Germline assignment: CDR1 SGDLS and CDR2 YYNGEE. The CDR3 loop spans 17 amino acids. CDR3 sequence reads: CASSDRGLAGVTDTQYF. The CDR3 DNA reads as TGTGCCAGCAGCGATAGGGGACTAGCGGGAGTGACAGATACGCAGTATTTT.

The rearrangement links TRBV19 to TRBJ1-5, with TRBD1 matching over 7 bases. Germline V lookup: CDR1 LNHDA, CDR2 SQIVND (reference sequence). The length of the CDR3 is 15 residues. V dropped 7 bases and J dropped 0; count of bases not matched to a gene: 6. The CDR3: CASTFTGDSNQPQHF. The CDR3 coding sequence is TGTGCCAGTACCTTCACAGGGGATAGCAATCAGCCCCAGCATTTT.

J is TRBJ2-1 and V is TRBV6-4, with TRBD2 matching over 8 bases. With V trimmed by 3 bases and J by 8 bases, 12 bases remained unmatched. Germline V gives CDR1 MRHNA, CDR2 SNTAGT. This CDR3 contains 16 residues. The CDR3 nucleotides read TGTGCCAGCAGTGAGGCTCCGGGAGGGGGGATAGATGAGCAGTTCTTC. It yields the protein CASSEAPGGGIDEQFF.

The chain links TRBV9 to TRBJ2-7; D is perhaps TRBD2 (5 bases). The V and J ends lost 7 bases and 0 bases respectively, with 14 bases between them. This CDR3 region has 14 residues. Looked up from germline, CDR1 is SGDLS and CDR2 is YYNGEE. Here the CDR3 reads CASAESGASYEQYF. CDR3 in DNA: TGTGCCAGCGCCGAGAGCGGAGCCTCCTACGAGCAGTACTTC.

Concerning this clone itself: A much larger clone differs from this one at a single base, so this may be a read error. Other DNA sequences from this sample encode an identical CDR3 as well. V is TRBV5-1 and J is TRBJ1-5; 9 nucleotides line up with TRBD1. Germline CDR1 SGHRS, CDR2 YFSETQ. The CDR3 is 14 amino acids. V was pared by 0 bases and J by 5 bases, with 0 bases of the junction left unmatched. The DNA for the CDR3 is TGCGCCAGCAGCTTGGGACAGGGGGATCAGCCCCAGCATTTT. Its protein product is CASSLGQGDQPQHF.

V and J are TRBV6-5 and TRBJ1-2, with D possibly TRBD1 on 5 matching bases. V shed 6 bases and J shed 8 bases, with 13 bases lying between them. This CDR3 has 12 residues. Germline V gives CDR1 MNHEY, CDR2 SVGAGI. CDR3 nucleotide sequence: TGTGCCAGCAGGGGGCAGGGAGGCGGCTACACCTTC. Its translation is CASRGQGGGYTF.

This clone was seen more than once but under ten times. The V gene is TRBV4-1, the J gene TRBJ1-2; TRBD1 agrees at 10 bases. V gave up 4 bases and J gave up 6 bases; unmatched junction bases: 11. From germline, CDR1 is MGHRA and CDR2 YSYEKL. This CDR3 region has 16 residues. The CDR3 reads CASSPPSGQGLHGYTF. The DNA of the CDR3 is TGCGCCAGCAGCCCCCCGTCGGGACAGGGGTTACATGGCTACACCTTC.

This chain links TRBV9 with TRBJ2-2; the match to TRBD2 covers 14 bases. CDR3 length: 16 residues. Germline CDR1 SGDLS, CDR2 YYNGEE. After removal of 3 bases from V and 7 bases from J, the junction contained 5 bases not matched to a gene. The CDR3 region is CASSGTSGRPIGELFF. In DNA form, the CDR3 reads TGTGCCAGCAGCGGGACTAGCGGGAGGCCAATCGGGGAGCTGTTTTTT.

Points on this clone: This sample includes further DNA sequences coding for the same CDR3. V and J are TRBV5-1 and TRBJ2-5; TRBD2 matches at 9 bases. CDR1 and CDR2 (germline): SGHRS, YFSETQ. This CDR3 has 14 residues. V lost 4 bases to trimming and J lost 2 bases; unmatched junction nucleotides: 3. CDR3 amino acids: CASSPAGGQETQYF. As DNA, the CDR3 is TGCGCCAGCAGCCCTGCGGGAGGGCAAGAGACCCAGTACTTC.